The 23 T cell receptor beta chains below all came from one sample that was sequenced in a study of CD8 T cells in ankylosing spondylitis. Study-level findings and limits: Typical of ankylosing spondylitis blood, it appeared, was a TCR beta motif of under 10 highly homologous variants.

TCRdb re-called the 5' RACE reads through MiXCR, storing one row per CDR3 protein. The sample records just under 550,000 distinct CDR3 sequences, roughly an eighth being singletons. The antigens of these receptors remain unknown. The material sequenced was blood, either unsorted or a sorted T cell fraction (not recorded which). These receptors came from a male donor with ankylosing spondylitis.

The sample holds a few counts of this clonotype. The gene calls are TRBV2 and TRBJ2-7, with D maybe TRBD1 (6 bases). Per germline, CDR1 SNHLY and CDR2 FYNNEI. Trimming pared 4 bases from V and 3 bases from J, leaving 10 bases between. The CDR3 sequence is 13 residues long. CDR3 region: CASSVGQHYEQYF. For the CDR3, the DNA is TGTGCCAGCAGTGTTGGACAGCACTACGAGCAGTACTTC.

The chain uses TRBV5-1 and TRBJ2-1; no reliable D call. The CDR3 length is 11 residues. The germline V gene encodes CDR1 SGHRS and CDR2 YFSETQ. The V end lost 6 bases, the J end lost 5 bases, and 6 bases lay between the germline ends. CDR3: CASIDNNEQFF. CDR3 sequence (DNA): TGCGCCAGCATCGACAACAATGAGCAGTTCTTC.

This clonotype has ten or more counts. The chain couples TRBV29-1 to TRBJ1-1; a possible D gene is TRBD1 (5 bases). This CDR3 contains 13 residues. The germline V and J ends were trimmed by 6 bases and 2 bases, with 13 bases remaining between them. Germline loops: CDR1 SQVTM, CDR2 ANQGSEA. CDR3 residues: CSVGPGKNTEAFF. CDR3 coding DNA: TGCAGCGTGGGGCCAGGGAAAAACACTGAAGCTTTCTTT.

The table lists this clonotype with a few counts. The chain couples TRBV6-4 to TRBJ2-1; no clear D gene. The CDR3 sequence is 15 residues long. The V end lost 2 bases, the J end lost 5 bases, and 13 bases lay between the germline ends. Germline V CDR1 and CDR2: MRHNA, SNTAGT. The CDR3 DNA follows: TGTGCCAGCAGTGACCCTATTACTCAGGACAATGAGCAGTTCTTC. Translating gives CASSDPITQDNEQFF.

This clonotype was found a few times. The chain has TRBV12-3 or TRBV12-4 and TRBJ1-6, with D hard to call. CDR3 length: 13 amino acids. Trimming removed 7 bases from V and 7 bases from J, with 11 bases in between. The CDR3 DNA is TGTGCCAGCACTCAAGTCCTAAATTCACCCCTCCACTTT. The encoded protein is CASTQVLNSPLHF.

This chain links TRBV2 with TRBJ1-1, with a possible D match to TRBD1 (6 bases). CDR3 size: 15 residues. The germline V and J ends were trimmed by 4 bases and 2 bases, with 14 bases remaining between them. Germline CDR1 and CDR2: SNHLY and FYNNEI. The CDR3 DNA follows: TGTGCCAGCAGTGCCCAGGGGCGGGGTAACACTGAAGCTTTCTTT. This gives the protein CASSAQGRGNTEAFF.

This clonotype was counted a few times. This chain links TRBV7-2 with TRBJ1-2; 7 positions match TRBD1. Trimming took 1 base from V and 4 from J; bases not matched to a gene: 6. The CDR3 has 15 residues. In germline, CDR1 is SGHTA, CDR2 FQGNSA. CDR3 sequence: CASSLGRQGGYGYTF. For the CDR3, the DNA is TGTGCCAGCAGCTTAGGCCGACAGGGAGGCTATGGCTACACCTTC.

The chain links TRBV2 to TRBJ1-6, with a possible D match to TRBD1 (5 bases). CDR1 is SNHLY, CDR2 FYNNEI, per germline. The CDR3 is made up of 15 amino acids. V dropped 1 base and J dropped 10 bases, with 14 bases sitting between them. CDR3 protein: CASSEGQSRESPLHF. CDR3 in DNA: TGTGCCAGCAGTGAAGGACAGTCAAGGGAATCACCCCTCCACTTT.

This clonotype was found a few times. The chain uses TRBV6-2 or TRBV6-3 and TRBJ2-7, with 11 nucleotides matching TRBD1. V shed 6 bases, J shed 6 bases, and the junction held 10 bases outside the gene matches. The CDR3 extends over 15 amino acids. CDR1 MNHEY and CDR2 SVGEGT come from the germline V gene. The CDR3 loop reads CASSPGGQGDREQYV. The CDR3 DNA reads as TGTGCCAGCAGCCCTGGGGGACAGGGGGACCGCGAGCAGTACGTC.

Ten or more counts support this clonotype. This sequence joins TRBV20-1 and TRBJ2-7; 10 bases align to TRBD2. The CDR3 spans 13 residues. V was pared by 7 bases and J by 1 base, with 4 bases of the junction left unmatched. Germline CDR1 is DFQATT and CDR2 is SNEGSKA (reference sequence). The CDR3 nucleotides read TGCAGTGAAACAGCGGGAGGGTCCTACGAGCAGTACTTC. Translation gives CSETAGGSYEQYF.

The rearrangement links TRBV7-2 to TRBJ1-5, with no clear D. Trimming removed 4 bases at V and 5 bases at J, with 12 bases between. Germline CDR1 SGHTA, CDR2 FQGNSA. This CDR3 is built from 14 residues. CDR3 bases: TGTGCCAGCAGCTCAACGCCAGGTGATCAGCCCCAGCATTTT. Protein product: CASSSTPGDQPQHF.

This clonotype was seen ten or more times. The chain links TRBV5-1 to TRBJ2-1; 10 bases map to TRBD2. In germline, CDR1 is SGHRS, CDR2 YFSETQ. J gave up 5 bases and V 4 bases, and 6 bases lay outside the gene matches. CDR3 length: 15 amino acids. CDR3 in DNA: TGCGCCAGCAGCAGGAGCGGGAGGGCCGACAATGAGCAGTTCTTC. Encoded protein: CASSRSGRADNEQFF.

The rearrangement links TRBV2 to TRBJ2-2; D not resolved. The CDR3 covers 15 residues. CDR1 is SNHLY, CDR2 FYNNEI, per germline. Trimming took off 1 base at V and 3 bases at J, with 9 bases between the two ends. The CDR3 is CASSEGNSYTGELFF. CDR3 in DNA: TGTGCCAGCAGTGAAGGAAACAGCTACACCGGGGAGCTGTTTTTT.

This clonotype was seen a handful of times. CDR3 amino acids: CSAIGNLHGYTF. For the CDR3, the DNA is TGCAGCGCCATCGGCAATCTTCATGGCTACACCTTC. The chain uses TRBV29-1 and TRBJ1-2; D uncertain. The V gene's germline CDR1 is SQVTM and CDR2 ANQGSEA. The CDR3 sequence is 12 residues long. Trimming took off 7 bases at V and 6 bases at J, with 15 bases between the two ends.

This clonotype was observed many times. The chain carries TRBV7-7 and TRBJ2-5, with D uncertain. This CDR3 is 13 amino acids long. Trimming left V 4 bases short and J 2 bases short, with 8 bases between. The germline V gene encodes CDR1 SSHAT and CDR2 FNYEAQ (reference sequence). The CDR3: CASSSLPQETQYF. In DNA, the CDR3 is TGTGCCAGCAGCTCCCTGCCTCAAGAGACCCAGTACTTC.

Only a few counts were recorded for this clonotype. The chain joins TRBV5-6 to TRBJ2-5; no firm D call. The V gene's germline CDR1 is SGHDT and CDR2 YYEEEE. V was cut by 0 bases and J by 0 bases, with 15 bases left in between. The CDR3 runs to 17 residues. As DNA, the CDR3 is TGTGCCAGCAGCTTGGTTGGGTGGACCACGTACCAAGAGACCCAGTACTTC. It is translated as CASSLVGWTTYQETQYF.

V and J are TRBV11-2 and TRBJ2-3, with 11 bases aligning to TRBD2. This CDR3 has 19 amino acids. Losses at the gene ends were 5 bases for V and 3 bases for J; bases not matched to a gene: 16. Germline V CDR1 and CDR2: SGHAT, FQNNGV. The CDR3 loop is CASSPRGLAGGSATDTQYF. The CDR3 DNA follows: TGTGCCAGCAGCCCTCGGGGGCTAGCGGGAGGTTCGGCGACAGATACGCAGTATTTT.

This rearrangement joins TRBV20-1 to TRBJ2-1; 13 bases align to TRBD2. Germline lookup yields CDR1 DFQATT and CDR2 SNEGSKA (reference sequence). The CDR3 sequence is 13 residues long. Trimming took 6 bases from V and 8 from J; bases not matched to a gene: 4. CDR3 DNA: TGCAGTGCCAACGGACTAGCGGGAGATGAGCAGTTCTTC. This encodes CSANGLAGDEQFF.

The DNA of the CDR3 is TGCAGTGCTGGTCGGACAGGGGGCAAGTATGGCTACACCTTC. It specifies CSAGRTGGKYGYTF. The rearrangement joins TRBV20-1 to TRBJ1-2; TRBD1 agrees at 11 bases. The CDR3 runs to 14 residues. Germline V gene sequence: CDR1 DFQATT, CDR2 SNEGSKA (reference sequence). The ends lost 5 bases at V and 5 bases at J; junction bases unmatched: 7.

This chain uses TRBV5-1 with TRBJ2-1, with 8 bases that match TRBD2. The junction had 9 bases not matched to a gene; V was cut back by 4 bases and J by 0 bases. CDR1 and CDR2 from the germline V gene are SGHRS and YFSETQ. There are 17 residues in the CDR3. The DNA of the CDR3 is TGCGCCAGCAGCCCTAGGATAGCGGGAAGCTCCTACAATGAGCAGTTCTTC. Translated: CASSPRIAGSSYNEQFF.

The sample holds a few counts of this clonotype. The chain employs TRBV29-1 and TRBJ1-1; TRBD1 matches at 10 bases. From germline, CDR1 is SQVTM and CDR2 ANQGSEA. The CDR3 runs to 13 residues. V was clipped by 8 bases and J by 4 bases; unmatched bases: 7. For the CDR3, the DNA is TGCAGCCCCCGACAGGGGGCGTCCACTGAAGCTTTCTTT. The encoded protein is CSPRQGASTEAFF.

The chain has TRBV5-5 and TRBJ1-2; TRBD1 is a possible D gene (6 bases). The V end was cut by 0 bases, the J end by 14 bases, with 20 bases between. Germline CDR1 and CDR2: SGHKS and YYEKEE (reference sequence). The length of the CDR3 is 14 residues. The CDR3 region is CASSLDRANRRGTF. For the CDR3, the DNA is TGTGCCAGCAGCTTGGACAGGGCGAACCGCCGAGGGACCTTC. The full variable domain, completed using reference TRBV5-5 and TRBJ1-2, is DAGVTQSPTHLIKTRGQQVTLRCSPISGHKSVSWYQQVLGQGPQFIFQYYEKEERGRGNFPDRFSARQFPNYSSELNVNALLLGDSALYLCASSLDRANRRGTFGSGTRLTVV.

The rearrangement uses TRBV20-1 and TRBJ1-5; D ambiguous. The germline V gene has CDR1 DFQATT and CDR2 SNEGSKA (reference sequence). The V end was cut by 0 bases, the J end by 3 bases, with 21 bases between. The CDR3 loop spans 18 amino acids. The CDR3 nucleotides read TGCAGTGCTAGAGATCTTACGTGGAATACAGCTTACAATCAGCCCCAGCATTTT. Amino acid sequence: CSARDLTWNTAYNQPQHF.